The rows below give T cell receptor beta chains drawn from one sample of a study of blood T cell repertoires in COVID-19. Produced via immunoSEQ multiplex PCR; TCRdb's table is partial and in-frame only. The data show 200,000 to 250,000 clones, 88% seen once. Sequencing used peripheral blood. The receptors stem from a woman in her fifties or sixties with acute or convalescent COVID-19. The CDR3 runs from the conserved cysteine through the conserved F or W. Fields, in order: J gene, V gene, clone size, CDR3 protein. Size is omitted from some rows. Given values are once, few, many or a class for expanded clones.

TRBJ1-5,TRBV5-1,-,CASSLLPQGEGNQPQHF
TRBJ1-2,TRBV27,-,CASSLSGQGSYGYTF
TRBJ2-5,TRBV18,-,CASSPVLRTGRKETQYF
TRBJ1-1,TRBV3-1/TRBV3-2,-,CASSQGSYTEAFF
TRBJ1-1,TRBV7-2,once,CASSLNSGGARF
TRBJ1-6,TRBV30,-,CAWNRGGEVNSPLHF
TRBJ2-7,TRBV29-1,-,CSVEGLAGAFYEQYF
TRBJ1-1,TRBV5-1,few,CASSLRSPFQGGHTEAFF
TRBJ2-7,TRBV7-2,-,CASSLGGTGNNEQYF
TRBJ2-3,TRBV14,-,CASSPRVSGRGDTQYF
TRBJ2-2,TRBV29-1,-,CSVGVRPCEHRGAVF
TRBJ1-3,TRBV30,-,CAWVIGNTIYF
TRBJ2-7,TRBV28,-,CASSPPGDRGYEQYF
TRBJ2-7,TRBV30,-,CACPKVGGPYEQYF
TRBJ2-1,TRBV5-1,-,CASSLVGTSTYNEQFF
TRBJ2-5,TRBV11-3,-,CASSSGFYQETQYF
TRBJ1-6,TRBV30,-,CAWIPGQRDPHNSPLHF
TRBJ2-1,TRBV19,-,CASSTRRTGTRGYNEQFF
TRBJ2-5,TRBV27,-,CASRVSGQETQYF
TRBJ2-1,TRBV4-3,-,CASSQGRDYINEQFF
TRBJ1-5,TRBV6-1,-,CASSEQGRMNQPQHF
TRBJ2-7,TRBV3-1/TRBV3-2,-,CASSLNSGTSGNKQF
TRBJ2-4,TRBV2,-,CASRAPQGWTKNIQYF
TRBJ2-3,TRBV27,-,CASSFRGSDTQYF